The TCR beta chain described here comes from a study of blood T cells in healthy people across ages. It was with a sample-barcoded 5' primer and a J-beta primer mix that a second PCR of roughly 6 to 12 cycles was run. TCRdb itself ran the 5' RACE reads through MiXCR, one entry per CDR3 protein. The data contain hundreds of thousands of distinct CDR3 sequences, roughly 50% of them singletons. The CDR3 covers 15 residues. V gave up 5 bases and J gave up 4 bases, with 15 bases separating them. The V gene's germline CDR1 is MNHEY and CDR2 SMNVEV (reference sequence). This clonotype showed up just a few times.

Sequences were obtained from blood. The TCR originated in a man between 25 and 39 years old in good health. The V gene is TRBV27, the J gene TRBJ1-5, with unresolved D. The CDR3 protein is CASSPMDLQNQPQHF. The CDR3 DNA reads TGTGCCAGCAGTCCCATGGACTTACAGAATCAGCCCCAGCATTTT.